The 27 T cell receptor beta chains below all came from one sample that was sequenced in a study of blood T cell repertoires in COVID-19 (dated by TCRdb to the early 2020s). Receptor libraries were prepared by the immunoSEQ multiplex PCR assay. Imported from immuneACCESS, the table was reduced by TCRdb to in-frame sequences with V and J called. These copies leave out some clones; in studies compared against another copy, an unresolved V gene accounts for under half, and the cause of the remainder is not known. This sample comprises a few hundred thousand clones, roughly 85% of them detected only once. The ten largest clonotypes hold about 6.2% of the sample. Input material: PBMCs or T cells enriched from blood (not recorded which). These TCRs come from a woman between 45 and 65 years old who had been exposed to COVID-19.

The chain has TRBV12-3 or TRBV12-4 and TRBJ1-2; possibly TRBD1 for D (5 bases). CDR3 length: 13 residues. Deletions cut 6 bases from V and 7 bases from J, with 15 bases between. CDR3 bases: TGTGCCAGCAGCTCTGGGGGGGGGTCTGGCTACACCTTC. This translates into CASSSGGGSGYTF.

The chain carries TRBV6-5 and TRBJ1-3, with D uncertain. Germline V CDR1 and CDR2: MNHEY, SVGAGI. The V and J ends lost 6 bases and 0 bases respectively, with 12 bases between them. This CDR3 is built from 15 residues. The CDR3 reads CASSFSLSSGNTIYF. The DNA of the CDR3 is TGTGCCAGCAGCTTTTCTTTATCCTCTGGAAACACCATATATTTT.

The chain couples TRBV24-1 to TRBJ2-7, with a weak D call TRBD1 (7 bases). The CDR3 consists of 15 residues. Looked up from germline, CDR1 is KGHDR and CDR2 is SFDVKD. V was pared by 3 bases and J by 5 bases, with 16 bases between. The CDR3 DNA sequence: TGTGCCACCAGTGATCCCGCCGACAGGGAGGACGAGCAGTACTTC. Protein sequence: CATSDPADREDEQYF.

V usage is TRBV19 and J usage is TRBJ1-1; 7 bases are a match to TRBD1. Germline values: CDR1 LNHDA, CDR2 SQIVND (reference sequence). The CDR3 has 15 amino acids. V dropped 5 bases and J dropped 5; count of bases not matched to a gene: 11. The CDR3 loop reads CASSVQQGRVTEAFF. For the CDR3, the DNA is TGTGCCAGTAGTGTCCAACAGGGGCGGGTTACTGAAGCTTTCTTT.

The chain couples TRBV28 to TRBJ1-1, with a weak D call TRBD1 (5 bases). This CDR3 is 15 amino acids long. Looked up from germline, CDR1 is MDHEN and CDR2 is SYDVKM. The V and J ends lost 6 bases and 2 bases respectively, with 16 bases between them. The CDR3 sequence: CASRMGGLDNTEAFF. The CDR3 DNA reads as TGTGCCAGCAGAATGGGGGGGTTAGACAACACTGAAGCTTTCTTT.

The V call is TRBV15, the J call TRBJ2-3; D is uncertain. V was shortened by 8 bases and J by 5 bases, with 11 bases between the two germline ends. The CDR3 is made up of 12 amino acids. In germline, CDR1 is LNHNV, CDR2 YYDKDF (reference sequence). CDR3 sequence reads: CATRGVVDTQYF. As DNA, the CDR3 is TGTGCCACCCGAGGAGTAGTAGATACGCAGTATTTT.

This chain uses TRBV7-6 with TRBJ2-1, with 11 positions matching TRBD2. J lost 4 bases, V lost 1 base, and 3 bases had no gene match. CDR1 and CDR2 (germline): SGHVS, FNYEAQ. The length of the CDR3 is 16 residues. CDR3 sequence reads: CASSLVSGGGYNEQFF. CDR3 nucleotides: TGTGCCAGCAGCTTAGTTAGCGGGGGGGGTTACAATGAGCAGTTCTTC. The variable domain in full, completed from reference TRBV7-6 and TRBJ2-1, reads GAGVSQSPRYKVTKRGQDVALRCDPISGHVSLYWYRQALGQGPEFLTYFNYEAQQDKSGLPNDRFSAERPEGSISTLTIQRTEQRDSAMYRCASSLVSGGGYNEQFFGPGTRLTVL.

The V call is TRBV9, the J call TRBJ1-1; weak D call: TRBD1 (6 bases). Trimming stripped 0 bases from V and 0 bases from J, with 12 bases between. The CDR3 is 16 residues long. The germline CDR1 and CDR2 sequences are SGDLS and YYNGEE. The CDR3 here is CASSVVSGAMNTEAFF. The CDR3 coding sequence is TGTGCCAGCAGCGTAGTGTCAGGGGCAATGAACACTGAAGCTTTCTTT. The whole variable domain, filled in from reference TRBV9 and TRBJ1-1, reads DSGVTQTPKHLITATGQRVTLRCSPRSGDLSVYWYQQSLDQGLQFLIQYYNGEERAKGNILERFSAQQFPDLHSELNLSSLELGDSALYFCASSVVSGAMNTEAFFGQGTRLTVV.

The V and J genes are TRBV19 and TRBJ2-4; 8 bases agree with TRBD2. V was pared by 5 bases and J by 6 bases, with 9 bases of the junction left unmatched. Germline loops: CDR1 LNHDA, CDR2 SQIVND (reference sequence). CDR3 size: 15 residues. CDR3 in DNA: TGTGCCAGTAGTCGTCCGGGACTAGTCGGAAACATTCAGTACTTC. Residues: CASSRPGLVGNIQYF.

The chain is built from TRBV12-3 or TRBV12-4 and TRBJ1-4; 7 bases agree with TRBD1. The CDR3 loop spans 13 amino acids. The J segment lost 4 bases and the V segment lost 6 bases, leaving 2 bases of the junction unmatched. The CDR3 protein is CASRGTVNEKLFF. The CDR3 region has the DNA TGTGCCAGCAGGGGGACAGTTAATGAAAAACTGTTTTTT.

The CDR3 nucleotides read TGTGCCAGCAGTTCCTCAGGGGGCACCGGGGAGCTGTTTTTT. It codes for CASSSSGGTGELFF. This chain uses TRBV5-6 with TRBJ2-2; 7 bases are shared with TRBD1. This CDR3 is built from 14 residues. Looked up from germline, CDR1 is SGHDT and CDR2 is YYEEEE. The trim removed 5 bases at V and 4 bases at J, leaving 5 bases unmatched.

This chain connects TRBV7-7 to TRBJ2-2; TRBD2 matches 8 bases. The CDR3 runs 15 residues. Germline-derived CDR1 and CDR2 are SSHAT and FNYEAQ (reference sequence). V dropped 7 bases and J dropped 6; count of bases not matched to a gene: 10. The CDR3 sequence: CASIVAGGSSGELFF. The DNA of the CDR3 is TGTGCCAGCATCGTGGCGGGGGGAAGTTCCGGGGAGCTGTTTTTT.

This chain joins TRBV2 and TRBJ2-3; TRBD1 might be the D (6 bases). In germline, CDR1 is SNHLY, CDR2 FYNNEI. The CDR3 contains 12 residues. Trimming shortened V by 8 bases and J by 3 bases, and 9 bases separated the two germline ends. CDR3 sequence reads: CASDRLTDTQYF. In nucleotides, the CDR3 is TGTGCCAGCGACAGGCTGACAGATACGCAGTATTTT.

The V call is TRBV5-1, the J call TRBJ2-5, with 9 bases aligning to TRBD1. The CDR3 loop spans 15 amino acids. Per germline, CDR1 SGHRS and CDR2 YFSETQ. The ends lost 0 bases at V and 7 bases at J; junction bases unmatched: 7. The CDR3 nucleotides read TGCGCCAGCAGCTTGGGGACAGGGGATGGGGTGACCCAGTACTTC. Translated: CASSLGTGDGVTQYF.

The chain uses TRBV2 and TRBJ1-1, with a weak D call TRBD1 (6 bases). This CDR3 is 15 amino acids long. CDR1 is SNHLY, CDR2 FYNNEI, per germline. V dropped 0 bases and J dropped 4 bases, with 12 bases sitting between them. The CDR3, as DNA: TGTGCCAGCAGTGAAGCGGCAGGGGTCGGCACTGAAGCTTTCTTT. The encoded protein is CASSEAAGVGTEAFF.

V is TRBV6-2 or TRBV6-3 and J is TRBJ2-5; 12 nucleotides agree with TRBD2. Germline CDR1 reads MNHEY; CDR2 reads SVGEGT. V dropped 2 bases and J dropped 1; count of bases not matched to a gene: 8. The CDR3 runs to 18 residues. The CDR3 region has the DNA TGTGCCAGCAGTTACGGACTAGCGGGGCGATTACCCCAAGAGACCCAGTACTTC. This sequence encodes CASSYGLAGRLPQETQYF.

As concerns this clone: The sample holds other DNA sequences that translate to the same CDR3. V and J are TRBV5-1 and TRBJ2-3; D gene unclear. Trimming shortened V by 0 bases and J by 4 bases, and 6 bases separated the two germline ends. The germline gives CDR1 SGHRS, CDR2 YFSETQ. The CDR3 loop spans 13 amino acids. In nucleotides, the CDR3 is TGCGCCAGCAGCTTGGCCCCATCAGATACGCAGTATTTT. The encoded protein is CASSLAPSDTQYF.

The chain joins TRBV2 to TRBJ1-5; 9 bases agree with TRBD1. V lost 5 bases and J lost 4; bases outside the gene matches: 6. Germline assignment: CDR1 SNHLY and CDR2 FYNNEI. The CDR3 sequence is 15 residues long. The CDR3 bases are TGTGCCAGCAGTACCACAGGGGGCCGGAATCAGCCCCAGCATTTT. Protein sequence: CASSTTGGRNQPQHF.

The chain is built from TRBV2 and TRBJ2-7; D is perhaps TRBD1 (6 bases). CDR3 length: 13 amino acids. V was shortened by 8 bases and J by 2 bases, with 13 bases between the two germline ends. Germline V gives CDR1 SNHLY, CDR2 FYNNEI. The CDR3 sequence: CASERDRTYEQYF. For the CDR3, the DNA is TGTGCCAGCGAACGCGACAGGACCTACGAGCAGTACTTC.

This clone was picked up a small number of times. The V gene is TRBV12-3 or TRBV12-4, the J gene TRBJ2-3; D might be TRBD1 (5 bases). The CDR3 totals 13 residues. Between the trimmed V and J ends, which lost 6 bases and 2 bases, there was a span of 9 bases. The CDR3 is CASRQAATDTQYF. CDR3 DNA: TGTGCCAGCAGACAGGCGGCCACAGATACGCAGTATTTT.

The rearrangement uses TRBV28 and TRBJ1-2; D might be TRBD1 (6 bases). CDR3 size: 16 residues. Trimming cost V 2 bases and J 7 bases, with 20 bases left between them. Germline values: CDR1 MDHEN, CDR2 SYDVKM. In nucleotides, the CDR3 is TGTGCCAGCAGTTTAAGCGTATGGGGGGGCGTTGGTGGCTACACCTTC. Its translation: CASSLSVWGGVGGYTF.

Only a few counts were recorded for this clone. In nucleotides, the CDR3 is TGTGCCAGTAAAAGAAGGGGGATGGGGGACACTGAAGCTTTCTTT. Amino acids: CASKRRGMGDTEAFF. The chain employs TRBV19 and TRBJ1-1; perhaps TRBD1 as D (6 bases). CDR1 is LNHDA, CDR2 SQIVND, per germline (reference sequence). The CDR3 has 15 residues. V was cut by 7 bases and J by 3 bases, with 18 bases left in between. Drawing the rest from reference TRBV19 and TRBJ1-1, the complete variable domain is DGGITQSPKYLFRKEGQNVTLSCEQNLNHDAMYWYRQDPGQGLRLIYYSQIVNDFQKGDIAEGYSVSREKKESFPLTVTSAQKNPTAFYLCASKRRGMGDTEAFFGQGTRLTVV.

This clone was recorded once. The chain has TRBV28 and TRBJ1-1, with D tentatively TRBD1 (6 bases). The CDR3 contains 14 residues. V dropped 6 bases and J dropped 7 bases, with 18 bases sitting between them. Germline CDR1 and CDR2: MDHEN and SYDVKM. The CDR3 here is CASSLGQYRFEAFF. DNA of the CDR3: TGTGCCAGCAGCCTAGGACAGTACCGATTTGAAGCTTTCTTT.

The J gene is TRBJ1-1, the V gene TRBV28; no clear D gene. The CDR3 has 14 amino acids. V was cut by 7 bases and J by 4 bases, with 16 bases left in between. CDR1 MDHEN and CDR2 SYDVKM come from the germline V gene. The CDR3 DNA reads as TGTGCCAGCAATGGACGGATGGGAGCCACTGAAGCTTTCTTT. It specifies CASNGRMGATEAFF.

The chain joins TRBV7-9 to TRBJ2-7; D perhaps matches TRBD1 (6 bases). Trimming took off 5 bases at V and 5 bases at J, with 25 bases between the two ends. Per germline, CDR1 SEHNR and CDR2 FQNEAQ (reference sequence). The CDR3 loop spans 17 amino acids. DNA for the CDR3: TGTGCCAGCAGCCCGCAGGGGCCAATACGGGGTAGTGACGAGCAGTACTTC. Residues: CASSPQGPIRGSDEQYF.

J is TRBJ2-7 and V is TRBV5-1; 9 bases line up with TRBD1. The CDR3 is 15 amino acids. Germline trimming cut 4 bases from V and 4 bases from J; bases unmatched to any gene: 9. The germline gives CDR1 SGHRS, CDR2 YFSETQ. CDR3 protein: CASSPGQGVEYEQYF. In nucleotides, the CDR3 is TGCGCCAGCAGCCCGGGACAGGGAGTTGAATACGAGCAGTACTTC.

CDR3 in amino acids: CASSSGTIGGNTIYF. CDR3 DNA: TGTGCCAGCAGTTCCGGGACAATAGGAGGAAACACCATATATTTT. V usage is TRBV2 and J usage is TRBJ1-3; D perhaps matches TRBD1 (6 bases). Germline CDR1 reads SNHLY; CDR2 reads FYNNEI. The CDR3 contains 15 residues. With 5 bases removed from V and 4 bases from J, the gap between germline ends came to 15 bases.